This TCR beta chain was recovered during a study of blood T cell repertoires in COVID-19. Study-level information: The United States, Italy and Spain supplied acute and convalescent COVID-19 samples. The analysed material was cDNA or gDNA that came from T cells, B-cell-depleted T cells, or PBMCs.

The authors' processing: Using reference gene primer amplification, nucleated cell counts were estimated. The protocol was immunoSEQ multiplex PCR, while the TCRdb copy is restricted to in-frame clones and leaves out a portion. V and J calls and clone size follow that table, whereas D and trimming were derived from the DNA. The sample gives 400,000 or so clones, 85% to 90% of which show up once; 3% is in the top ten. This CDR3 is built from 15 residues. Germline CDR1 reads MGHRA; CDR2 reads YSYEKL. Trimming left V 3 bases short and J 5 bases short, with 16 bases between. Sequencing was carried out using peripheral blood. The chain is built from TRBV4-1 and TRBJ2-5; TRBD1 might be the D (6 bases). The sequence derives from a human donor in a cohort sampled during active COVID-19. The CDR3 sequence: CASSHSDSGWETQYF. CDR3 in DNA: TGCGCCAGCAGCCACTCGGACAGTGGATGGGAGACCCAGTACTTC.